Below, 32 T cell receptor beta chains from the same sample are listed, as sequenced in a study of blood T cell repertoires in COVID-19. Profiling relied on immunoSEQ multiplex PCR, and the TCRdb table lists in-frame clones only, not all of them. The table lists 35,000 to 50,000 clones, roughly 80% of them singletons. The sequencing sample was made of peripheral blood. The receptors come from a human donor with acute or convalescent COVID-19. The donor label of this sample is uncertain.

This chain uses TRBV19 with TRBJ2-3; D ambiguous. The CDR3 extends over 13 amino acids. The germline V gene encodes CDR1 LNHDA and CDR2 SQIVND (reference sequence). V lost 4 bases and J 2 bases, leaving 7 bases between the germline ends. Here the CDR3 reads CASSTQITDTQYF. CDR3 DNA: TGTGCCAGTAGTACACAGATCACAGATACGCAGTATTTT.

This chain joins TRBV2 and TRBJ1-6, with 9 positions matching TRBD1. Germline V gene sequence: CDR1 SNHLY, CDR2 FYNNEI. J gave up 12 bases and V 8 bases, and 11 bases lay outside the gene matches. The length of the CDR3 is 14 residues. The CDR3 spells CASATRDRVVPLHF. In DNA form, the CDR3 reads TGTGCCAGCGCCACGCGGGACAGGGTGGTACCCCTCCACTTT.

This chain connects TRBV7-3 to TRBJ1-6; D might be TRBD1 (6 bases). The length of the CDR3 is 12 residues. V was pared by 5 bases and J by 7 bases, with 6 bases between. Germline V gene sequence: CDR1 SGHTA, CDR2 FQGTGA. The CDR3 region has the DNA TGTGCCAGCAGCCAGGGGAATTCACCCCTCCACTTT. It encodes CASSQGNSPLHF.

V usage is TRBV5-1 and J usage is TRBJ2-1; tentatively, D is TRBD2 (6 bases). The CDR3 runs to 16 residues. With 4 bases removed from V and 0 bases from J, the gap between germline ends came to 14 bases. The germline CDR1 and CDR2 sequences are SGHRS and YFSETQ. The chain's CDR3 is CASSAGAGGSYNEQFF. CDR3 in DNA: TGCGCCAGCAGCGCCGGAGCGGGCGGCTCCTACAATGAGCAGTTCTTC.

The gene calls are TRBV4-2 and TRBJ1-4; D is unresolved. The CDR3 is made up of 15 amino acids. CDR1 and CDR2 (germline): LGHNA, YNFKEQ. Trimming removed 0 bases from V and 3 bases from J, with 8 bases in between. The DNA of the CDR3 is TGTGCCAGCAGCCAAGAAGCACAGCCTAATGAAAAACTGTTTTTT. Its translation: CASSQEAQPNEKLFF.

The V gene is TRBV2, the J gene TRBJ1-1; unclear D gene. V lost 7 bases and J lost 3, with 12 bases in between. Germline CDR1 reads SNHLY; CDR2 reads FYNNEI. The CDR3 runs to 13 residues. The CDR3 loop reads CASNHFPDTEAFF. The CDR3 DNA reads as TGTGCCAGCAATCACTTTCCGGACACTGAAGCTTTCTTT. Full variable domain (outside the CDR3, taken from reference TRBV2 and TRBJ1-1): EPEVTQTPSHQVTQMGQEVILRCVPISNHLYFYWYRQILGQKVEFLVSFYNNEISEKSEIFDDQFSVERPDGSNFTLKIRSTKLEDSAMYFCASNHFPDTEAFFGQGTRLTVV.

The CDR3 loop reads CASSTGATNYGYTF. The CDR3 nucleotides read TGTGCCAGTAGTACAGGGGCGACAAACTATGGCTACACCTTC. The rearrangement uses TRBV19 and TRBJ1-2; a possible D gene is TRBD1 (6 bases). This CDR3 region has 14 residues. Trimming left V 4 bases short and J 2 bases short, with 11 bases between. The germline V gene encodes CDR1 LNHDA and CDR2 SQIVND (reference sequence).

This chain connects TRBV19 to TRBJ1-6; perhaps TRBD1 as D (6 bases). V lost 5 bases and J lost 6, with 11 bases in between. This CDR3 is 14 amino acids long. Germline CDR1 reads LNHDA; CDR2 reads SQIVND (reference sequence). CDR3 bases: TGTGCCAGTAGTCTCAACAGGGTTAATTCACCCCTCCACTTT. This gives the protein CASSLNRVNSPLHF.

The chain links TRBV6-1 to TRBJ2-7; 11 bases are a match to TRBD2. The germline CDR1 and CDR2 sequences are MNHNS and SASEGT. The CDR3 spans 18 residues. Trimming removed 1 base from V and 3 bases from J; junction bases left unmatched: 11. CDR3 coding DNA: TGTGCCAGCAGTGAAGTTGGTAGCGGGAGGGCCGCCCGCTACGAGCAGTACTTC. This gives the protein CASSEVGSGRAARYEQYF.

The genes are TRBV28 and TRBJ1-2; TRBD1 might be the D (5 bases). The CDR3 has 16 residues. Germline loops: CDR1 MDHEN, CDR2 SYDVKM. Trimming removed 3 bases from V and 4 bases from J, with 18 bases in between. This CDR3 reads CASSFPTDPGVYGYTF. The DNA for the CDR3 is TGTGCCAGCAGTTTCCCGACCGACCCGGGGGTCTATGGCTACACCTTC.

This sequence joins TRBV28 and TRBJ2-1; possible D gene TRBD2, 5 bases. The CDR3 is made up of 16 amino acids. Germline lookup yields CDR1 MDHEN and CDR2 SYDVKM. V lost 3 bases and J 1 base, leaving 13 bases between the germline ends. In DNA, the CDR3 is TGTGCCAGCAGTTTGGAGGAGCCGAGATCCTACAATGAGCAGTTCTTC. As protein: CASSLEEPRSYNEQFF.

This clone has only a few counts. The CDR3 bases are TGTGCCAGTAGTATGGGAAAGTGGACAGGGGCTAAAGATGAAGCTTTCTTT. Protein sequence: CASSMGKWTGAKDEAFF. The chain employs TRBV19 and TRBJ1-1, with TRBD1 identical over 9 bases. Germline values: CDR1 LNHDA, CDR2 SQIVND (reference sequence). The CDR3 is made up of 17 amino acids. After removal of 3 bases from V and 7 bases from J, the junction contained 15 bases not matched to a gene.

DNA of the CDR3: TGTGCCAGCAGCTCCGGGACAGGGTTCGACTATGGCTACACCTTC. Protein sequence: CASSSGTGFDYGYTF. The chain joins TRBV9 to TRBJ1-2; 9 nucleotides match TRBD1. Germline-derived CDR1 and CDR2 are SGDLS and YYNGEE. The CDR3 length is 15 residues. V lost 4 bases to trimming and J lost 3 bases; unmatched junction nucleotides: 7.

The CDR3 DNA reads TGCAGTGCTAGTAGGGGACAGGAAAGCACAGATACGCAGTATTTT. Protein sequence: CSASRGQESTDTQYF. V usage is TRBV20-1 and J usage is TRBJ2-3; 8 positions match TRBD1. Trimming at V came to 3 bases and at J to 0 bases, leaving 5 bases not matched to a gene. This CDR3 contains 15 residues. Germline assignment: CDR1 DFQATT and CDR2 SNEGSKA (reference sequence).

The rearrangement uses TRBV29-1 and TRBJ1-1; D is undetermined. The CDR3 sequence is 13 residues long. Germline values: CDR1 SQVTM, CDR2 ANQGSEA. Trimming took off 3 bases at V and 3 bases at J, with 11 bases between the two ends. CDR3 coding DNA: TGCAGCGTTGAGAGGAGGGCGGACACTGAAGCTTTCTTT. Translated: CSVERRADTEAFF.

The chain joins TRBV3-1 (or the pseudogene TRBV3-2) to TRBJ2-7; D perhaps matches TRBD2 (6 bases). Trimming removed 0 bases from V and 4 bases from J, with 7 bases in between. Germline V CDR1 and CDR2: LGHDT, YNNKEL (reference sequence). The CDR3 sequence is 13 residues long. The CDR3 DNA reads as TGTGCCAGCAGCCAAGACGGGAGATACGAGCAGTACTTC. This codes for CASSQDGRYEQYF.

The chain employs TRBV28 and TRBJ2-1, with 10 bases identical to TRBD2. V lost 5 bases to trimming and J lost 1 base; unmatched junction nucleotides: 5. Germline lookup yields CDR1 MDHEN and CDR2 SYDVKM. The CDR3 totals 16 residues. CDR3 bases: TGTGCCAGCAGTATGACTAGCGGGCCGTCCTACAATGAGCAGTTCTTC. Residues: CASSMTSGPSYNEQFF.

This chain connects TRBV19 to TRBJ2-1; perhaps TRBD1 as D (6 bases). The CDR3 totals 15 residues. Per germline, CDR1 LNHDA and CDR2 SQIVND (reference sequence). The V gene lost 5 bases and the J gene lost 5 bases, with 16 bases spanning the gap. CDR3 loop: CASSVNRDTNNEQFF. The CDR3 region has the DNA TGTGCCAGTAGTGTTAACCGGGACACCAACAATGAGCAGTTCTTC.

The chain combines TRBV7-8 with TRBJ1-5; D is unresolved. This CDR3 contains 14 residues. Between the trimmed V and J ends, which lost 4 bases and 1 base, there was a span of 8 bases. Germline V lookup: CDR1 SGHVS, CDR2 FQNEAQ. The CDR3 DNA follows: TGTGCCAGCAGCTCGAGGGCGAGCAATCAGCCCCAGCATTTT. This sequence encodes CASSSRASNQPQHF.

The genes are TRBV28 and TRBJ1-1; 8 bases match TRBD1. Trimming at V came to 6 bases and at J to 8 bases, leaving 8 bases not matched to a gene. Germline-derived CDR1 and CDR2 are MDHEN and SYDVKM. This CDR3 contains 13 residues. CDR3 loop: CASSYPGGEEAFF. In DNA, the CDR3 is TGTGCCAGCAGCTATCCAGGGGGCGAGGAAGCTTTCTTT.

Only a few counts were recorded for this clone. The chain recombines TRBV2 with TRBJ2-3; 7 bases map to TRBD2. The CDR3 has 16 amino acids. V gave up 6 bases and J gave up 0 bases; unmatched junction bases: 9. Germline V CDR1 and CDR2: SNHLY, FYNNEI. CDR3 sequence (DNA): TGTGCCAGCAGCCTAGAGCGGGGAGCTAGCACAGATACGCAGTATTTT. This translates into CASSLERGASTDTQYF. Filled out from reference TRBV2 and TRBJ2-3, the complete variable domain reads EPEVTQTPSHQVTQMGQEVILRCVPISNHLYFYWYRQILGQKVEFLVSFYNNEISEKSEIFDDQFSVERPDGSNFTLKIRSTKLEDSAMYFCASSLERGASTDTQYFGPGTRLTVL.

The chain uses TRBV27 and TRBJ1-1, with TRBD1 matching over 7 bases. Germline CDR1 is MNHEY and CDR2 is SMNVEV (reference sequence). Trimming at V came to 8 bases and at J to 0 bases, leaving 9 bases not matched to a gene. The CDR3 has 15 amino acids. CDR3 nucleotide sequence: TGTGCCAGCGGACGGACAGGTCCCATGAACACTGAAGCTTTCTTT. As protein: CASGRTGPMNTEAFF.

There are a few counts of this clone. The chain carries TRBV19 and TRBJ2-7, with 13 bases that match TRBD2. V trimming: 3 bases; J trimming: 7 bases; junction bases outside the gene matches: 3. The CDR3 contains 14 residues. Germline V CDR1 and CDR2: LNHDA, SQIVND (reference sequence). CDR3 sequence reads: CASSIGLAGVEQYF. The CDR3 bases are TGTGCCAGTAGTATCGGACTAGCGGGAGTTGAGCAGTACTTC.

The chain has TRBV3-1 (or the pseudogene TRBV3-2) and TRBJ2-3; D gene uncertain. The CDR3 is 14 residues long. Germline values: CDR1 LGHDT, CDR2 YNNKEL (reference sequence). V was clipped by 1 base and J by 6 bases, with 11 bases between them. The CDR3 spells CASSQVGPPDTQYF. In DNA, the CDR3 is TGTGCCAGCAGCCAAGTTGGGCCCCCGGATACGCAGTATTTT.

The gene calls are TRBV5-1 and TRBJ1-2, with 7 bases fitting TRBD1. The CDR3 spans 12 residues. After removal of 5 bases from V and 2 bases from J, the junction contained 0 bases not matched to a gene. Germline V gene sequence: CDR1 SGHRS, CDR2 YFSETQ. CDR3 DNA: TGCGCCAGCAGGACAGGGAACTATGGCTACACCTTC. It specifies CASRTGNYGYTF.

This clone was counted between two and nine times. The CDR3 reads CASSLGGVNGYTF. CDR3 nucleotides: TGTGCCAGCTCCCTCGGGGGAGTTAATGGCTACACCTTC. The rearrangement links TRBV12-3 or TRBV12-4 to TRBJ1-2, with D maybe TRBD1 (5 bases). This CDR3 contains 13 residues. V lost 8 bases and J 6 bases, leaving 16 bases between the germline ends.

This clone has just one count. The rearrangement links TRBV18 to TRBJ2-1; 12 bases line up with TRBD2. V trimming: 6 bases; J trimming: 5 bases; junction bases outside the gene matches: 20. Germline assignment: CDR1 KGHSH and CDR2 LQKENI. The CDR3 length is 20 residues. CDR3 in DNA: TGTGCCAGCTCCACCAACCGGGACAGCGGGACTAGCGGGTTCCACAATGAGCAGTTCTTC. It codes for CASSTNRDSGTSGFHNEQFF.

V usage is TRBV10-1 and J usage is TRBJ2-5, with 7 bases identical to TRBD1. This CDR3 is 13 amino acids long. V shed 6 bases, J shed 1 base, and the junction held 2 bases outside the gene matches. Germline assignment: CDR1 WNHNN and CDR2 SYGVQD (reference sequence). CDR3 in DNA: TGCGCCAGCAGCCGGGACAGCCAAGAGACCCAGTACTTC. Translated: CASSRDSQETQYF.

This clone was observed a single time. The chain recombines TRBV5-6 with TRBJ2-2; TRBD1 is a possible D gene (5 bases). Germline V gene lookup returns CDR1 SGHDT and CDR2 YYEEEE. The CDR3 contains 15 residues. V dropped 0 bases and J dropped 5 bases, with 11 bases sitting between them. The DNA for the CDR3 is TGTGCCAGCAGCTTGGGCAGGGTGGTGACCGGGGAGCTGTTTTTT. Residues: CASSLGRVVTGELFF.

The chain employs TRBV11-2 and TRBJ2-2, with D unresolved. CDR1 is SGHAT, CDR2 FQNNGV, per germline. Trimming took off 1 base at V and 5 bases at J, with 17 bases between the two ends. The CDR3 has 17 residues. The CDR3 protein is CASSLVSVRNVTGELFF. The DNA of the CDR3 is TGTGCCAGCAGCTTAGTTTCGGTGAGGAACGTAACCGGGGAGCTGTTTTTT.

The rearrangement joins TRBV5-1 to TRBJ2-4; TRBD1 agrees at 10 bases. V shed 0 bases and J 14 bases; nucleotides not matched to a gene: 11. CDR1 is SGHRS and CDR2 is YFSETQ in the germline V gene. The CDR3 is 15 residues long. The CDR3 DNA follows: TGCGCCAGCAGCTTGGACCCGGGACAGGGGACGGTTAAGTACTTC. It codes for CASSLDPGQGTVKYF.

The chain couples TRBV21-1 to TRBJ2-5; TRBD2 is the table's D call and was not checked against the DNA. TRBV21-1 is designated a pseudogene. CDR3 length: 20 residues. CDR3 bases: TGTGCCAGCAGCAGCCCCCCCCCTTCTACTAGCGGGAGTGGGCAAGAGACCCAGTACTTC. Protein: CASSSPPPSTSGSGQETQYF.